This T cell receptor beta chain comes out of a study of blood T cell repertoires in COVID-19. Per the study methods: Estimated nucleated cell counts came from reference gene primer amplification. Clones were read by immunoSEQ multiplex PCR, and TCRdb kept only the in-frame ones, dropping some. V and J calls plus clone size are reproduced from that table; the DNA served to infer D and trimming. The sample shows some 77,000 clones, about 80% of them seen only once. CDR1 KGHDR and CDR2 SFDVKD come from the germline V gene. The CDR3 is made up of 12 amino acids. Unmatched junction bases numbered 3, after V lost 0 bases and J lost 15 bases.

The sequenced sample consisted of peripheral blood. The source of this sequence is a man between 65 and 79 years old with acute or convalescent COVID-19. This chain connects TRBV24-1 to TRBJ2-1, with 8 bases matching TRBD2. In nucleotides, the CDR3 is TGTGCCACCAGTGATTTGGGCGGGAGGACGTTCTTC. Translating it yields CATSDLGGRTFF.